One sample yielded the 6 T cell receptor beta chains listed below, sequenced in a study of T-cell reconstitution after alpha-beta-depleted transplantation in children. Construction of the TCRbeta library involved unique molecular identifiers. TCRdb reanalysed the PCR reads using MiXCR and keeps one entry per CDR3 protein. The sample includes around 240,000 distinct CDR3 sequences, approximately 8% seen only once; the top ten take 6.3%. The sample was PBMCs, mostly from graft donor cells, taken 180 days after TCRalphabeta/CD19-depleted stem cell transplant. These receptors originate from a male patient between 10 and 17 years old who had a stem cell transplant for acute lymphoblastic leukemia, so the T cells may come from the graft donor.

This clonotype was observed many times. The chain recombines TRBV12-3 or TRBV12-4 with TRBJ1-1, with 7 bases matching TRBD1. J was trimmed by 11 bases and V by 4 bases; bases with no gene match: 7. The CDR3 sequence is 12 residues long. The CDR3 sequence: CASSSRTGRAFF. The DNA for the CDR3 is TGTGCCAGCAGTTCGCGGACAGGTCGGGCTTTCTTT.

The table lists this clonotype with many counts. The chain couples TRBV6-2 or TRBV6-3 to TRBJ1-5; D is undetermined. CDR1 is MNHEY and CDR2 is SVGEGT in the germline V gene. The CDR3 length is 14 residues. Trimming shortened V by 6 bases and J by 3 bases, and 12 bases separated the two germline ends. In DNA form, the CDR3 reads TGTGCCAGCAGCCCCCTCGGGCACAATCAGCCCCAGCATTTT. Translated: CASSPLGHNQPQHF.

This clonotype was picked up many times. CDR3 region: CSASVTGVHSNQPQHF. DNA for the CDR3: TGCAGTGCTAGTGTGACAGGCGTTCATAGCAATCAGCCCCAGCATTTT. The chain is built from TRBV20-1 and TRBJ1-5; perhaps TRBD1 as D (6 bases). This CDR3 has 16 amino acids. The germline V gene encodes CDR1 DFQATT and CDR2 SNEGSKA (reference sequence). The V end was cut by 3 bases, the J end by 0 bases, with 15 bases between.

This clonotype was recorded many times. This CDR3 is CASSYGRTYNEQFF. The CDR3 DNA follows: TGTGCCAGTAGTTACGGGAGGACCTACAATGAGCAGTTCTTC. The V and J genes are TRBV19 and TRBJ2-1; 7 positions agree with TRBD2. Germline values: CDR1 LNHDA, CDR2 SQIVND (reference sequence). The V gene end was trimmed by 5 bases and the J gene end by 2 bases; junction bases not matched to a gene: 3. CDR3 size: 14 residues.

Concerning this clonotype itself: This sequence may be a read error, since a much larger clone differs from it by one base. The gene calls are TRBV20-1 and TRBJ1-6; maybe TRBD1 (6 bases). V lost 5 bases to trimming and J lost 8 bases, with 13 bases between them. CDR1 is DFQATT and CDR2 is SNEGSKA in the germline V gene (reference sequence). This CDR3 spans 13 amino acids. The CDR3 nucleotides read TGCAGTGCTGTCGGGGCAGGGGATTCACCCCTCCACTTT. As protein: CSAVGAGDSPLHF.

In this sample, this clonotype turned up many times. The rearrangement joins TRBV24-1 to TRBJ2-1; 7 bases are a match to TRBD1. The germline V gene encodes CDR1 KGHDR and CDR2 SFDVKD. V shed 2 bases, J shed 2 bases, and the junction held 5 bases outside the gene matches. This CDR3 spans 16 amino acids. In DNA form, the CDR3 reads TGTGCCACCAGTGATTCAACGGGACAGCCCTACAATGAGCAGTTCTTC. Translated: CATSDSTGQPYNEQFF.